This T cell receptor (beta chain) is from a study of T cells in Graves' hyperthyroidism and ophthalmopathy. This clonotype was counted a few times. Antigen specificity is unknown. The CDR3 regions of TCR beta were amplified from RNA transcripts. The TCR CDR3 was amplified in a first-round RT-PCR using the HTBI primer set. Using its own MiXCR run on the multiplex PCR reads, TCRdb lists one record per CDR3 protein. Here the sample spans around 300,000 distinct CDR3 sequences, less than 30% being singletons. The CDR3 runs 17 residues. V lost 3 bases and J lost 0; bases outside the gene matches: 6. Germline CDR1 and CDR2: KGHSH and LQKENI. Exclusions: uncontrolled infection, other autoimmune disease, pregnancy, lactation. Blood was sampled at initial diagnosis of hyperthyroidism, prior to onset of any ophthalmopathy symptoms. Study-wide points: In validation, the model predicted ophthalmopathy. These predictions came a median roughly 6 months before onset. Most expanded thyroid clonotypes above 0.001 also appeared in blood.

The sequenced sample consisted of blood. The receptor comes from a man between 35 and 55 years old with Graves' hyperthyroidism that later progressed to Graves' ophthalmopathy. J is TRBJ1-3 and V is TRBV18; the match to TRBD1 covers 9 bases. Written as DNA, the CDR3 is TGTGCCAGCTCACCCCGACAGGGGGGACCCTCTGGAAACACCATATATTTT. This sequence encodes CASSPRQGGPSGNTIYF.